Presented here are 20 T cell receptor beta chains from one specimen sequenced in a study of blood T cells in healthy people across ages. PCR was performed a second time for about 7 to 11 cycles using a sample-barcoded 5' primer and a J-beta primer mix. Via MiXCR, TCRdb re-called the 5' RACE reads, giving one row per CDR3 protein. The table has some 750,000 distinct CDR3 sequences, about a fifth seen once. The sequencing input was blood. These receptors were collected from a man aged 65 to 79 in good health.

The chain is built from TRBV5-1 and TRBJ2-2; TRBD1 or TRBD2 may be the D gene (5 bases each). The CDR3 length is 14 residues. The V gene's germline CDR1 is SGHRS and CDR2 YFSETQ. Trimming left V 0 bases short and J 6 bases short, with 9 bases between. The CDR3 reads CASSLAPGPGELFF. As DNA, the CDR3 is TGCGCCAGCAGCTTGGCTCCGGGGCCCGGGGAGCTGTTTTTT.

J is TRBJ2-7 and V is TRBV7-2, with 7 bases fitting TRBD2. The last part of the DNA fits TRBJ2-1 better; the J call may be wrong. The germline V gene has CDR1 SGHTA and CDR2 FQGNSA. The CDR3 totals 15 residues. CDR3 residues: CASRASAGEHNEQFF. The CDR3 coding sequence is TGTGCCAGCAGGGCTTCGGCGGGGGAGCACAATGAGCAGTTCTTC.

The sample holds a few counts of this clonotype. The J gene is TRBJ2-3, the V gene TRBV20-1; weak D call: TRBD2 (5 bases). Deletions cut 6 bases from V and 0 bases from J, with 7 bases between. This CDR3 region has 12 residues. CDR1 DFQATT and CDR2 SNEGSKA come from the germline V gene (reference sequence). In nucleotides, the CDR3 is TGCAGTGCAACGGGAAGCACAGATACGCAGTATTTT. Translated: CSATGSTDTQYF.

The CDR3 nucleotides read TGTGCCAGCAGCTTAGGGACAGGGGACCAGCCCCAGCATTTT. Amino acids: CASSLGTGDQPQHF. The V call is TRBV11-2, the J call TRBJ1-5; the match to TRBD1 covers 9 bases. The CDR3 loop spans 14 amino acids. Germline CDR1 and CDR2: SGHAT and FQNNGV. J was trimmed by 7 bases and V by 1 base; bases with no gene match: 2.

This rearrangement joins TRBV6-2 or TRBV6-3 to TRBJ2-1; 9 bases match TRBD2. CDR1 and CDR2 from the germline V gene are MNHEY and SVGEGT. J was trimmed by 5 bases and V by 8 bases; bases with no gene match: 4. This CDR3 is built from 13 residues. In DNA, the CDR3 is TGTGCCAGCCGGACTAGCGCGCACAATGAGCAGTTCTTC. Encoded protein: CASRTSAHNEQFF.

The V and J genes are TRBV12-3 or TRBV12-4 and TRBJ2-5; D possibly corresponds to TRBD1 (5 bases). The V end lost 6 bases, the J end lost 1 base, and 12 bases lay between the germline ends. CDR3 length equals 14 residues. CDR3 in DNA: TGTGCCAGCAGCAAGACAGCAGTCCAAGAGACCCAGTACTTC. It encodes CASSKTAVQETQYF.

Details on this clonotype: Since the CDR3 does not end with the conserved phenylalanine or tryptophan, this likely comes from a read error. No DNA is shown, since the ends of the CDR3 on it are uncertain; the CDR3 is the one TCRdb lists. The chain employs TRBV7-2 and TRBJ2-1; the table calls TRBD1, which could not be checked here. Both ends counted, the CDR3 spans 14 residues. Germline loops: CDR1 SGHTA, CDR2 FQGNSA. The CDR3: CASMAGAGRNEQFS.

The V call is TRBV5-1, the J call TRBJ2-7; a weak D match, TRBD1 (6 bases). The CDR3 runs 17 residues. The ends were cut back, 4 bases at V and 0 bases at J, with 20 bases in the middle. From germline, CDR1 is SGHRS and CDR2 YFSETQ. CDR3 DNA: TGCGCCAGCAGCCCCACATTTGGGGGCCCCAGCTCCTACGAGCAGTACTTC. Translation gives CASSPTFGGPSSYEQYF. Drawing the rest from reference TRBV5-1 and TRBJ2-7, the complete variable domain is KAGVTQTPRYLIKTRGQQVTLSCSPISGHRSVSWYQQTPGQGLQFLFEYFSETQRNKGNFPGRFSGRQFSNSRSEMNVSTLELGDSALYLCASSPTFGGPSSYEQYFGPGTRLTVT.

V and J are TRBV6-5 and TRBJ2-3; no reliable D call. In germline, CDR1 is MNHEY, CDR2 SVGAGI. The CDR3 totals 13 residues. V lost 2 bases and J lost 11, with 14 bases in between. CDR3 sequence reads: CASSYKQGDMQYF. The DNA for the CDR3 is TGTGCCAGCAGTTACAAACAAGGTGACATGCAGTATTTT.

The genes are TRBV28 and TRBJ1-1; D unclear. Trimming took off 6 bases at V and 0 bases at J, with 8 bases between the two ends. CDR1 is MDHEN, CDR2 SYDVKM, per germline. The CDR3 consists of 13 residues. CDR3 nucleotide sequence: TGTGCCAGCAGGGAAGTCATGAACACTGAAGCTTTCTTT. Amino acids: CASREVMNTEAFF.

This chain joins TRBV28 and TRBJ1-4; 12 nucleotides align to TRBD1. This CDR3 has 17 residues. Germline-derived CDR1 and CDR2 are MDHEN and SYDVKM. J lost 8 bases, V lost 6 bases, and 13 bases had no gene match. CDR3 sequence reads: CASRQTGQGAVGEKLFF. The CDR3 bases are TGTGCCAGCAGACAAACGGGACAGGGGGCAGTGGGAGAAAAACTGTTTTTT.

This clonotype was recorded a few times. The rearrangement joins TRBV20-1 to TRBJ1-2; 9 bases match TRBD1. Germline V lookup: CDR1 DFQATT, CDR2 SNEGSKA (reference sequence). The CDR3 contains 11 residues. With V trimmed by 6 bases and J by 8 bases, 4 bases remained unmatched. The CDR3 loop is CSAPGQGGYTF. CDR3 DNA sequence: TGCAGTGCCCCGGGACAGGGAGGCTACACCTTC.

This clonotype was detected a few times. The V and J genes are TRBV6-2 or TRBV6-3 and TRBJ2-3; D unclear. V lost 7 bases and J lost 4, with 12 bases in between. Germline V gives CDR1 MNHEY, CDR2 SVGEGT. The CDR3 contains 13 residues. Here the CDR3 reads CASTGSFPDTQYF. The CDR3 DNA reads TGTGCCAGCACGGGCAGTTTCCCAGATACGCAGTATTTT.

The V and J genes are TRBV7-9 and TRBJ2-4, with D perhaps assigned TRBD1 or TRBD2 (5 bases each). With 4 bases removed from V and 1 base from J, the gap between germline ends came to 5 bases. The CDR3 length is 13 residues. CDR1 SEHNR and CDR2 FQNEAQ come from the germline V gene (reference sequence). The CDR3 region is CASSWGAKNIQYF. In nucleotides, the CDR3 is TGTGCCAGCAGCTGGGGGGCCAAAAACATTCAGTACTTC. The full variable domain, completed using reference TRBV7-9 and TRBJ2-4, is DTGVSQNPRHKITKRGQNVTFRCDPISEHNRLYWYRQTLGQGPEFLTYFQNEAQLEKSRLLSDRFSAERPKGSFSTLEIQRTEQGDSAMYLCASSWGAKNIQYFGAGTRLSVL.

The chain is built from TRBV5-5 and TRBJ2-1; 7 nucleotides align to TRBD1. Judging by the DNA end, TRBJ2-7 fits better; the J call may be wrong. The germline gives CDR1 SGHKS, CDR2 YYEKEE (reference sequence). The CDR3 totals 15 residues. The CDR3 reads CASSLDGTDSYEQYF. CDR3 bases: TGTGCCAGCAGCTTGGACGGGACAGATTCCTACGAGCAGTACTTC.

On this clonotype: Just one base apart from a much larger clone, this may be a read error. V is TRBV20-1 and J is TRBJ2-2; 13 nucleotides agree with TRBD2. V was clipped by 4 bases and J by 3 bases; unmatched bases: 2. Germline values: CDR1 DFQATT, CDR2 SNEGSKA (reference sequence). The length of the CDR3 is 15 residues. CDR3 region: CSATGLAGHTGELFF. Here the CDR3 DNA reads TGCAGTGCTACGGGACTAGCGGGGCACACCGGGGAGCTGTTTTTT.

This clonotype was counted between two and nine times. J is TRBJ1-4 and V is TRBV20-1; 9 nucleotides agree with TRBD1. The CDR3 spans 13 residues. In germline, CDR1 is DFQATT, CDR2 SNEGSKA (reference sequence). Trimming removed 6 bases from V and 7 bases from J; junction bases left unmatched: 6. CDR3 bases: TGCAGTGCGGAGGGACAGGGAGGTGAAAAACTGTTTTTT. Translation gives CSAEGQGGEKLFF.

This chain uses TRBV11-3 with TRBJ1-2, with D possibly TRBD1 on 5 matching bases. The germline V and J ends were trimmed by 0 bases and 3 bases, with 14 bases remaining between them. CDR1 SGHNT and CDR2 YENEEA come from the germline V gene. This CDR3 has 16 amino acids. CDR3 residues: CASSLEKGRPDYGYTF. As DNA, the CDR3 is TGTGCCAGCAGCTTAGAAAAGGGGCGGCCTGACTATGGCTACACCTTC.

CDR3 in amino acids: CASSQGANSEQYF. In nucleotides, the CDR3 is TGTGCCAGCAGCCAGGGGGCGAATAGTGAGCAGTACTTC. The V gene is TRBV12-3 or TRBV12-4, the J gene TRBJ2-7; the match to TRBD1 covers 8 bases. The CDR3 spans 13 residues. The J segment lost 7 bases and the V segment lost 6 bases, leaving 8 bases of the junction unmatched.

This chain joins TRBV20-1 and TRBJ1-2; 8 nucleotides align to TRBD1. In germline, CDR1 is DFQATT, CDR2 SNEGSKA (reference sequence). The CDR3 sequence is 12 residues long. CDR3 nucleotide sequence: TGCAGCATCCCAGGGGGCGGCTATGGCTACACCTTC. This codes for CSIPGGGYGYTF.